Here is one T cell receptor (beta chain) with its context. Its cognate antigen is unknown. V was pared by 8 bases and J by 6 bases, with 4 bases of the junction left unmatched. From germline, CDR1 is SNHLY and CDR2 FYNNEI. CDR3 length equals 13 residues. Expressed TCRB transcripts got sequenced, as all isolated RNA was reverse transcribed. Assay: immunoSEQ multiplex PCR; the TCRdb copy retains only in-frame clones and omits some. The sample has more than 550,000 clones, over 13% seen once. This sample was taken from a study of beta chain features in type 1 diabetes. Study conclusions and caveats: Type 1 diabetes patients showed fewer insertions and more deletions at VDJ junctions. Across all four CD4+ subsets, people with type 1 diabetes showed modestly shorter TCRB CDR3s.

This sequence originates from a man younger than 30 with type 1 diabetes. Sample: naive CD4+ T cells from blood. The chain is built from TRBV2 and TRBJ2-2, with TRBD2 matching 9 bases. The CDR3 coding sequence is TGTGCCAGCGGGGGACTAGCAGCCGGGGAGCTGTTTTTT. Protein sequence: CASGGLAAGELFF.